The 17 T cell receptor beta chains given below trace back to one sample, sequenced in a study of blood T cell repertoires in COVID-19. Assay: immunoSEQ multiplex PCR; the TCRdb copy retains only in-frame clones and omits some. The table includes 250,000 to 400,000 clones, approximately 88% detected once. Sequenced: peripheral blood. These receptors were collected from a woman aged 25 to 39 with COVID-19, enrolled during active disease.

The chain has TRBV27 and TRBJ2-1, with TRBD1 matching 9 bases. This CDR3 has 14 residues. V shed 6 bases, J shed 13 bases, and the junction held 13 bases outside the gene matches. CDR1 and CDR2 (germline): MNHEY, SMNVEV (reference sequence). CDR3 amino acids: CASSRDRVFFRQFF. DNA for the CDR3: TGTGCCAGCAGCCGGGACAGGGTTTTTTTTAGACAGTTCTTC.

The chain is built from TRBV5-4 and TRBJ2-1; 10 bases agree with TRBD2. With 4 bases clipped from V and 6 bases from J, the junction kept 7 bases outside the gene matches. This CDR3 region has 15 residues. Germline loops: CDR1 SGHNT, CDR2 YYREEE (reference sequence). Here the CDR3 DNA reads TGTGCCAGCAGCCGCACCGGGACTAGCGCCAATGAGCAGTTCTTC. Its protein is CASSRTGTSANEQFF.

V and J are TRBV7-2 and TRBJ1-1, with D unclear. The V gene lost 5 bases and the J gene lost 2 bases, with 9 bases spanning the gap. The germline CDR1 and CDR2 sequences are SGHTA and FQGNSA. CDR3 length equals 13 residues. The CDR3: CASSQTENTEAFF. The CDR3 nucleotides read TGTGCCAGCAGCCAAACAGAAAACACTGAAGCTTTCTTT.

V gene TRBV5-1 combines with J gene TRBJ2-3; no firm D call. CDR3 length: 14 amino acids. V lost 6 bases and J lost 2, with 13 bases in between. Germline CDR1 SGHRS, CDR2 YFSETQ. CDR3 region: CASKWSIFTDTQYF. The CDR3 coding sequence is TGCGCCAGCAAATGGTCTATTTTCACAGATACGCAGTATTTT.

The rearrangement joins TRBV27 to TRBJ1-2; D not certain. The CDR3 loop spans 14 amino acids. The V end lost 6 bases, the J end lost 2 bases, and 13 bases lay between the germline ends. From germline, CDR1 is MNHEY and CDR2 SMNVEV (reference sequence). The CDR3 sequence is CASSFSGENYGYTF. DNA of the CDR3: TGTGCCAGCAGCTTTTCCGGAGAGAACTATGGCTACACCTTC.

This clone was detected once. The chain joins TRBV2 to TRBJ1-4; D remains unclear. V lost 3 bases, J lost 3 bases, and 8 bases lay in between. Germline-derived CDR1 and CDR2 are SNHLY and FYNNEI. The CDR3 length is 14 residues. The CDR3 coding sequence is TGTGCCAGCAGTGATCGGAGTGCTAATGAAAAACTGTTTTTT. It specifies CASSDRSANEKLFF.

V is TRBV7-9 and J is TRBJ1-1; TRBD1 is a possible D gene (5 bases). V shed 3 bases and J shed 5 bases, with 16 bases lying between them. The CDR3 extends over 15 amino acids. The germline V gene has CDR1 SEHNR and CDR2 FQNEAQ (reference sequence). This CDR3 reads CASSFGPRGGTEAFF. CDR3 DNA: TGTGCCAGCAGCTTCGGGCCGAGGGGAGGAACTGAAGCTTTCTTT.

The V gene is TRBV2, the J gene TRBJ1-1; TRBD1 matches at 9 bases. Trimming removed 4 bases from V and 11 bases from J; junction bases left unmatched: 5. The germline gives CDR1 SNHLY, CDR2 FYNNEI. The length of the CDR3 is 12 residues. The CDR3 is CASSGTGVWAFF. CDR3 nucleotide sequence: TGTGCCAGCAGTGGGACAGGGGTTTGGGCTTTCTTT.

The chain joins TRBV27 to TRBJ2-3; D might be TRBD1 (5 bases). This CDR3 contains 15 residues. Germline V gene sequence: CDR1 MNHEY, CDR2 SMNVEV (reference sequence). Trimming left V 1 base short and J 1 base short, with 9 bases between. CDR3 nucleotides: TGTGCCAGCAGTTTATATATAGGGGGCACAGATACGCAGTATTTT. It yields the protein CASSLYIGGTDTQYF.

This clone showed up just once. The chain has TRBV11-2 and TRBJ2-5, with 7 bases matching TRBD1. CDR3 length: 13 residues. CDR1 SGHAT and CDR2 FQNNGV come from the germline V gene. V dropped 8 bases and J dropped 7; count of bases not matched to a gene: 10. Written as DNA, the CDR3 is TGTGCCAGCGTAGGGGGCCGATTGGGGACCCAGTACTTC. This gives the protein CASVGGRLGTQYF.

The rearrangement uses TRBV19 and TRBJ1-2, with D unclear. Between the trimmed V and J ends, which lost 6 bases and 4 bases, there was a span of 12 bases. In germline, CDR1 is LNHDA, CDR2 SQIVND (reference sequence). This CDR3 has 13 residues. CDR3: CASSLTQPYGYTF. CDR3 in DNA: TGTGCCAGTAGCCTCACTCAACCCTATGGCTACACCTTC.

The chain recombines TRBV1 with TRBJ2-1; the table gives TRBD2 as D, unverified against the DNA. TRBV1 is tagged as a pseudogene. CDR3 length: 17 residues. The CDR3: CTSSQEGGLADYNEQFF. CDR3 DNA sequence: TGCACCAGCAGCCAAGAAGGCGGGCTAGCGGACTACAATGAGCAGTTCTTC.

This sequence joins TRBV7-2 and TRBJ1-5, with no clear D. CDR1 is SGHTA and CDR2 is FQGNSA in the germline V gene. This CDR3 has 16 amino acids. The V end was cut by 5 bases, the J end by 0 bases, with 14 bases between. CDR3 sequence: CASSPNRPPSNQPQHF. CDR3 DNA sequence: TGTGCCAGCAGCCCGAACAGACCCCCTAGCAATCAGCCCCAGCATTTT.

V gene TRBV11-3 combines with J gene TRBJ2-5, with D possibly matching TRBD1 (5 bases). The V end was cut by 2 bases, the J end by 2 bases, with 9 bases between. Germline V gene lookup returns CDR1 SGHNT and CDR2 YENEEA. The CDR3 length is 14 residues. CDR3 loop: CASSLSRDQETQYF. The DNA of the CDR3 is TGTGCCAGCAGCTTAAGCAGGGATCAAGAGACCCAGTACTTC.

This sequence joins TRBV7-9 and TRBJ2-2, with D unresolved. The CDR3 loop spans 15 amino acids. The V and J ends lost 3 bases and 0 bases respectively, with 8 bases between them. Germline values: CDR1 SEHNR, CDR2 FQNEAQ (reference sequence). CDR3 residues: CASSFVPTNTGELFF. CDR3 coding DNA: TGTGCCAGCAGCTTTGTTCCAACGAACACCGGGGAGCTGTTTTTT. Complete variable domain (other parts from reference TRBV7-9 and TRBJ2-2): DTGVSQNPRHKITKRGQNVTFRCDPISEHNRLYWYRQTLGQGPEFLTYFQNEAQLEKSRLLSDRFSAERPKGSFSTLEIQRTEQGDSAMYLCASSFVPTNTGELFFGEGSRLTVL.

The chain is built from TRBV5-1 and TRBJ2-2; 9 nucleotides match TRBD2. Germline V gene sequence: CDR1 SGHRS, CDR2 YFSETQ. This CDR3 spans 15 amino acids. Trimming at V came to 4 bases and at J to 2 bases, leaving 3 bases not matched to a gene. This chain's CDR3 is CASSASGVNTGELFF. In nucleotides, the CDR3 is TGCGCCAGCAGCGCTAGCGGGGTTAACACCGGGGAGCTGTTTTTT.

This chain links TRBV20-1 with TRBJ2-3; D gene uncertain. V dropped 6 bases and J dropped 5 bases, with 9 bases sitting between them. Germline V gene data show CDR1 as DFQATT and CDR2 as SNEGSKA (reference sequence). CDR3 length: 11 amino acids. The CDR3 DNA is TGCAGTGCCCACCCAGGAGATACGCAGTATTTT. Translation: CSAHPGDTQYF.